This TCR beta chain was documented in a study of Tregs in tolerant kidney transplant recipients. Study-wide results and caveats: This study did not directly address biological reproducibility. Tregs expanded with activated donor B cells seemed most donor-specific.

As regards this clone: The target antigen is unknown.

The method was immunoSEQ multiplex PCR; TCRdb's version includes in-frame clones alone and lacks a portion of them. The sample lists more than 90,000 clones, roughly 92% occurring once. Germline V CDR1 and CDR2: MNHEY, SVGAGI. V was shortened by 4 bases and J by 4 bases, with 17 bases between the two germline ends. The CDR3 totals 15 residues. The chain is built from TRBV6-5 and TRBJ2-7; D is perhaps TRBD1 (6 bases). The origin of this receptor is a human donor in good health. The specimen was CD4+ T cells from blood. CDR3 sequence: CASSSPQQGQYEQYF. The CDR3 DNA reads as TGTGCCAGCAGTTCCCCCCAACAGGGCCAATACGAGCAGTACTTC.